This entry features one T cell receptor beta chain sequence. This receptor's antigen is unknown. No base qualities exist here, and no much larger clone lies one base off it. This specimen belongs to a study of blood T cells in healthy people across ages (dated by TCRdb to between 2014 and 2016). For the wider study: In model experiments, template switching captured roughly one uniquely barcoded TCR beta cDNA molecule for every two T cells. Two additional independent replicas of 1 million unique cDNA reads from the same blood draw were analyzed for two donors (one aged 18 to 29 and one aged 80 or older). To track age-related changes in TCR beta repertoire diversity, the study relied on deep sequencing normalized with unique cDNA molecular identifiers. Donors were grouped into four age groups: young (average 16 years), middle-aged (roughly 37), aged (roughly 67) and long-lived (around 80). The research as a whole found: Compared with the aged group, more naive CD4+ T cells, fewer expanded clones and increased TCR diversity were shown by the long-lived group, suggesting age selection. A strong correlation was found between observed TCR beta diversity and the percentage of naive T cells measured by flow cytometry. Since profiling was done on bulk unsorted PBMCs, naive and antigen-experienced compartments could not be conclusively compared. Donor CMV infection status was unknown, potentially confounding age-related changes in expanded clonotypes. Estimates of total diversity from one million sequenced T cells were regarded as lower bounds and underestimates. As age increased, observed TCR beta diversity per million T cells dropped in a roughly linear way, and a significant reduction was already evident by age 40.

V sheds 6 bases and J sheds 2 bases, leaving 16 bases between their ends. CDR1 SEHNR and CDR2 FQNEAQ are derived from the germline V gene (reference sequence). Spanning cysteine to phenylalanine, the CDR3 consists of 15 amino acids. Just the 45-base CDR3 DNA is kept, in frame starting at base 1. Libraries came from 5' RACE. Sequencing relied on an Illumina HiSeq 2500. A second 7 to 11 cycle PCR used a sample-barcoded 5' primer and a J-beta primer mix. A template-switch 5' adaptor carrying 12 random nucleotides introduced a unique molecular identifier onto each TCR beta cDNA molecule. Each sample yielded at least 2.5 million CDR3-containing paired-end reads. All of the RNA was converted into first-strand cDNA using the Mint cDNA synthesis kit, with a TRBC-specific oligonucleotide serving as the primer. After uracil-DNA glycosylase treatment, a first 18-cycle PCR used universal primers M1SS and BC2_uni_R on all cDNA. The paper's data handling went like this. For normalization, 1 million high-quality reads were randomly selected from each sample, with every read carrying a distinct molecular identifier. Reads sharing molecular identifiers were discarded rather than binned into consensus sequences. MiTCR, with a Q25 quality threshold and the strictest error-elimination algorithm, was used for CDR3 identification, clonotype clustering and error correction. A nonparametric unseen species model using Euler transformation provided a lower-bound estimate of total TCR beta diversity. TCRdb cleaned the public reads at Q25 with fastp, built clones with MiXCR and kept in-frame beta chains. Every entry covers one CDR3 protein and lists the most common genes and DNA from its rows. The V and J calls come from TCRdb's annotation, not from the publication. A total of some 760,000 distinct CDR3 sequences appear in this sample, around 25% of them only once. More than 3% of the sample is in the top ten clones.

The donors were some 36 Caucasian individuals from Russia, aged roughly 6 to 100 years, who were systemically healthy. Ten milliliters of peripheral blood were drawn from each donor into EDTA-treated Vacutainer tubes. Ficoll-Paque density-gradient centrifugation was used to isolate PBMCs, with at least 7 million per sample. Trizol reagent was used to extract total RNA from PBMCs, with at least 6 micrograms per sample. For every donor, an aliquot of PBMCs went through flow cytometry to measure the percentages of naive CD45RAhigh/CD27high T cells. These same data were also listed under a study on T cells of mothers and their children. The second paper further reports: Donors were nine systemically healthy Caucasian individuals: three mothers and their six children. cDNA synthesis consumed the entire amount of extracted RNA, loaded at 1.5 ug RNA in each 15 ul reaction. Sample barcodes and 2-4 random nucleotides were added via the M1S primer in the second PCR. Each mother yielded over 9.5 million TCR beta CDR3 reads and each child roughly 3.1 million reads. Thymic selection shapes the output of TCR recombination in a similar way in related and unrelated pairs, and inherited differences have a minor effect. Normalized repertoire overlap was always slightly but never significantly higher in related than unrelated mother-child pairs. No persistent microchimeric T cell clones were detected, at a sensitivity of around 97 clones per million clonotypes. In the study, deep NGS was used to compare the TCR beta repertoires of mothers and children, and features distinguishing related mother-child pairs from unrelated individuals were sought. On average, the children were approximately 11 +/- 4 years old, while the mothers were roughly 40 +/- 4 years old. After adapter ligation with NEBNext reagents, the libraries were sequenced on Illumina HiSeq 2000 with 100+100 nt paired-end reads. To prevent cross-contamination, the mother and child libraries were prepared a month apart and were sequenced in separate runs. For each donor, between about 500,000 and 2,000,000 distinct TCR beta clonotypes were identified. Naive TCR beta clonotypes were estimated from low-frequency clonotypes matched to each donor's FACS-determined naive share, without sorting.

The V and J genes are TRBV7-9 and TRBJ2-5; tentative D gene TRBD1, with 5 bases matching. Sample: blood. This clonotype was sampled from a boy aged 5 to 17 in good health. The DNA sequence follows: TGTGCCAGCAGTTCCTTGACAGTCGTTCAAGAGACCCAGTACTTC. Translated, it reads CASSSLTVVQETQYF.